This TCR beta chain was recovered during a study of identical twins. J was trimmed by 6 bases and V by 4 bases; bases with no gene match: 8. There are 15 residues in the CDR3. CDR1 SEHNR and CDR2 FQNEAQ come from the germline V gene (reference sequence). MiXCR, applied by TCRdb to the 5' RACE reads, yields one record per CDR3 protein. The sample consists of about 190,000 distinct CDR3 sequences, 15% of them appearing once. This clonotype has only a few counts. A further study also used this sample, focusing on T cells expressing NK-cell markers.

The clonotype originates from a young woman in good health. Sample: CD8+ T cells sorted from blood. The genes are TRBV7-9 and TRBJ1-4; 7 bases map to TRBD1. The CDR3 DNA reads as TGTGCCAGCAGCTACCCGACAGGGAGGGATGAAAAACTGTTTTTT. It translates to CASSYPTGRDEKLFF.